This T cell receptor (beta chain) came from a study of blood T cell repertoires in COVID-19. This clone occurred once. TCRdb's table, derived via immunoSEQ multiplex PCR, lists solely in-frame clones and lacks some. The sample shows roughly 200,000 clones, just over 85% of them seen only once. The sample was PBMCs or T cells enriched from blood (not recorded which). The origin of this receptor is a woman aged 40 to 50 with acute COVID-19.

The CDR3 loop reads CASSIGRVGQGMFYGYTF. The CDR3 nucleotides read TGTGCCAGTAGTATAGGAAGAGTTGGGCAGGGGATGTTCTACGGCTACACCTTC. The chain uses TRBV19 and TRBJ1-2; possibly TRBD1 for D (6 bases). Germline loops: CDR1 LNHDA, CDR2 SQIVND (reference sequence). Trimming stripped 1 base from V and 8 bases from J, with 26 bases between. The CDR3 length is 18 residues. The whole variable domain, remainder taken from reference TRBV19 and TRBJ1-2, is DGGITQSPKYLFRKEGQNVTLSCEQNLNHDAMYWYRQDPGQGLRLIYYSQIVNDFQKGDIAEGYSVSREKKESFPLTVTSAQKNPTAFYLCASSIGRVGQGMFYGYTFGSGTRLTVV.